The clone carrying this T cell receptor beta chain was seen a few times. The antigen is not known. The data stem from a study of T-cell reconstitution after alpha-beta-depleted transplantation in children. Germline values: CDR1 SGHTA, CDR2 FQGNSA. Trimming pared 3 bases from V and 2 bases from J, leaving 14 bases between. The CDR3 covers 15 residues. General study findings and limits: In patients about two months after transplant, alpha-beta T cells reportedly arose from several hundred expanded graft clones. T-cell counts and diversity at one year post-transplant came mainly from newly produced T cells.

Construction of the TCRbeta library involved unique molecular identifiers. TCRdb recomputed calls from the PCR reads with MiXCR, one row per CDR3 protein. The data contain around 370,000 distinct CDR3 sequences, about 17% of them singletons. V is TRBV7-2 and J is TRBJ2-7, with no clear D. This sequence was found in a male patient aged 2 to 9 who had a stem cell transplant for acute lymphoblastic leukemia, so the T cells may come from the graft donor. The sample in question was PBMCs, mostly from graft donor cells, obtained 360 days after TCRalphabeta/CD19-depleted stem cell transplant. The CDR3: CASSFLLSSPYEQYF. CDR3 nucleotides: TGTGCCAGCAGCTTTCTACTAAGTTCCCCCTACGAGCAGTACTTC.